This T cell receptor (beta chain) originates from a study of CD8+CD57+ T cells in acquired aplastic anemia. Germline loops: CDR1 ENHRY, CDR2 SYGVKD. The CDR3 spans 16 residues. The ends lost 8 bases at V and 1 base at J; junction bases unmatched: 6. Genomic DNA provided the template from which TCR beta VDJ and CDR3 profiles were obtained. TCRdb independently ran MiXCR on the reads; one entry per CDR3 protein. The sample records around 150,000 distinct CDR3 sequences, roughly 40% being singletons. By sample fraction, this clonotype is medium-sized. This chain connects TRBV10-3 to TRBJ2-6; 9 bases align to TRBD1. The TCR originated in a human donor in good health, serving as a control. Sequenced sample: sorted CD4+, CD8+, or CD8+CD57+ T cells (not recorded which) from PBMCs. The CDR3 region is CAIEGQGPSGANVLTF. The CDR3 DNA is TGTGCCATCGAGGGACAGGGTCCTTCTGGGGCCAACGTCCTGACTTTC.